This entry is about one T cell receptor (beta chain). What it binds is not known. The entry originates in a study of shared clonotypes between healthy human individuals. CD45RO negativity and positive selection for CCR7 defined naive CD8 cells, a population that excluded terminally differentiated effector memory CD45RA+ cells. Germline V gene data show CDR1 as MNHEY and CDR2 as SMNVEV (reference sequence). Losses at the gene ends were 6 bases for V and 2 bases for J; bases not matched to a gene: 2. The CDR3 runs to 14 residues. The study's findings and limits: When compared with the clonotypes that were shared by all four sorted-subset donors, the non-shared clonotypes turned out to have lower generation probabilities.

The genomic DNA of each subset was split evenly across several immunoSEQ plates. Here immunoSEQ multiplex PCR was the method, and the copy in TCRdb shows in-frame clones only, minus some. The profile shows 2 million to 2.5 million clones, 90% to 95% of them singletons. The sample consisted of naive CD8+ T cells from PBMCs. The clonotype originates from a man between 18 and 35 years old in good health. Some clones in this sample may be carry-over from other donors' samples. The chain combines TRBV27 with TRBJ2-2; TRBD1 matches at 8 bases. Here the CDR3 reads CASRGQVNTGELFF. The CDR3 DNA is TGTGCCAGCAGGGGACAGGTTAACACCGGGGAGCTGTTTTTT.